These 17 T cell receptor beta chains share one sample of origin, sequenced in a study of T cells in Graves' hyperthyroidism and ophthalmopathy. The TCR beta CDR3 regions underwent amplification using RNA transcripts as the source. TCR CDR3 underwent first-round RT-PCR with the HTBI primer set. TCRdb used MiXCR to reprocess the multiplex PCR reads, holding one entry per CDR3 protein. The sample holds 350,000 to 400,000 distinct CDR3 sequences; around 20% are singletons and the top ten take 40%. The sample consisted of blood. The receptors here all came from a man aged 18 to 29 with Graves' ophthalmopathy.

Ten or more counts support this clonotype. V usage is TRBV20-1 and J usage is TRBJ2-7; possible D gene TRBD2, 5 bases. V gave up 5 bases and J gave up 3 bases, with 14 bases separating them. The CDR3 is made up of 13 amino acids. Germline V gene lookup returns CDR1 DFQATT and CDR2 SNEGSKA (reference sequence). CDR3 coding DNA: TGCAGTGCTTTTTCGGGGAAGGTCTACGAGCAGTACTTC. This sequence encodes CSAFSGKVYEQYF.

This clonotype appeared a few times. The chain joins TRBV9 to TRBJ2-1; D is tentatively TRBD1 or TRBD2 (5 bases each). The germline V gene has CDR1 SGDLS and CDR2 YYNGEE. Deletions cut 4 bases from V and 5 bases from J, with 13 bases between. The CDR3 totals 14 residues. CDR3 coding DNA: TGTGCCAGCAGCCCCGGGGACGTCCACAATGAGCAGTTCTTC. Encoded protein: CASSPGDVHNEQFF.

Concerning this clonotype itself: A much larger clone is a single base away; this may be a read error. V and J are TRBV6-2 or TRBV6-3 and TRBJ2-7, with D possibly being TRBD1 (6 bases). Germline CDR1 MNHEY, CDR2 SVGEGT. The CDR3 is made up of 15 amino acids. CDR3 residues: CASSPSTGTLYEQCF. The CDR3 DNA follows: TGTGCCAGCAGCCCATCGACAGGTACCCTCTACGAGCAGTGCTTC.

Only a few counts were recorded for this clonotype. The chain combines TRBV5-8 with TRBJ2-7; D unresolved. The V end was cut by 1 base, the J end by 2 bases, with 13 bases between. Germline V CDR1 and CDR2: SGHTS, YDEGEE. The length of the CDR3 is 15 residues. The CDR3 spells CASSLSWGGTYEQYF. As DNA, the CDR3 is TGTGCCAGCAGCTTGAGTTGGGGTGGCACCTACGAGCAGTACTTC.

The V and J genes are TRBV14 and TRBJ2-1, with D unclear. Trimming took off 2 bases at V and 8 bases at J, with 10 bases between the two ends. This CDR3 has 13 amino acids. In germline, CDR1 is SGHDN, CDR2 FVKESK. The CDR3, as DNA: TGTGCCAGCAGCCAACCTGAGTTCGATGAGCAGTTCTTC. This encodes CASSQPEFDEQFF.

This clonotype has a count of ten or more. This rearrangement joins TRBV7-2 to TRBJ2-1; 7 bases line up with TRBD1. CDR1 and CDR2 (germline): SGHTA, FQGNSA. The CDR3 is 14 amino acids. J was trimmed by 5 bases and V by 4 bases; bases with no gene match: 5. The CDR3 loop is CASSWTGLHNEQFF. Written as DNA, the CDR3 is TGTGCCAGCAGCTGGACAGGTTTACACAATGAGCAGTTCTTC.

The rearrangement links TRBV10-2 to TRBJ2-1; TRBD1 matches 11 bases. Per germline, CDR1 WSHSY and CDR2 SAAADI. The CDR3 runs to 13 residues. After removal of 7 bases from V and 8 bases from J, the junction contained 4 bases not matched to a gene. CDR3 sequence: CASIRDRGYEQFF. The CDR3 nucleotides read TGCGCCAGCATCCGGGACAGGGGGTATGAGCAGTTCTTC.

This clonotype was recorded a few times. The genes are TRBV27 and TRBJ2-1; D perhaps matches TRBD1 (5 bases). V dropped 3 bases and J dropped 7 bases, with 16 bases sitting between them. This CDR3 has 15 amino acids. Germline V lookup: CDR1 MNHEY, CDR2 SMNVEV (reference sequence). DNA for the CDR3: TGTGCCAGCAGTTTCCTATCGGCAGGGAATAATGAGCAGTTCTTC. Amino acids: CASSFLSAGNNEQFF.

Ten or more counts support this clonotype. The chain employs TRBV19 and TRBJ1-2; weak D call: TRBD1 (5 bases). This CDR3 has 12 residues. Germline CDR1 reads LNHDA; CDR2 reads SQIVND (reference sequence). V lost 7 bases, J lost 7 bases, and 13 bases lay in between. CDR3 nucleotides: TGTGCCAGTAAGCCCCAGGGAGGTGGCTACACCTTC. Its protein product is CASKPQGGGYTF.

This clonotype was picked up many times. The CDR3 loop reads CASSPGTGGYGYTF. The DNA of the CDR3 is TGTGCCAGCAGCCCCGGGACAGGGGGCTATGGCTACACCTTC. The rearrangement uses TRBV5-6 and TRBJ1-2; 11 positions match TRBD1. This CDR3 has 14 residues. With V trimmed by 4 bases and J by 4 bases, 3 bases remained unmatched. CDR1 and CDR2 from the germline V gene are SGHDT and YYEEEE.

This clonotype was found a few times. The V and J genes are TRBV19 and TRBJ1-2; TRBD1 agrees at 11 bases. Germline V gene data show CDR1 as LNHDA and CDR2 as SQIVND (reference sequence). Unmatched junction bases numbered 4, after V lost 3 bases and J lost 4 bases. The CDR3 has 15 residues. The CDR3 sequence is CASSISGTGGYGYTF. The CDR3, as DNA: TGTGCCAGTAGTATCTCCGGGACAGGGGGCTATGGCTACACCTTC.

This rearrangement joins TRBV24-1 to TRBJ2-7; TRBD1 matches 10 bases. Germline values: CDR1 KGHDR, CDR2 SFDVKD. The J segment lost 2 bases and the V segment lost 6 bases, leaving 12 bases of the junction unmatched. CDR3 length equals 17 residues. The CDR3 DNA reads TGTGCCACCAGTCCTGGACCCGGGACAGGGGACCCCTACGAGCAGTACTTC. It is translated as CATSPGPGTGDPYEQYF.

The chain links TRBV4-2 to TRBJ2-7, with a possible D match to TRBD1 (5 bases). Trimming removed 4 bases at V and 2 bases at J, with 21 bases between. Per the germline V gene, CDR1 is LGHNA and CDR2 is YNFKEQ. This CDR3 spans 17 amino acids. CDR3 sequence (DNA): TGTGCCAGCAGCCCCGAAGGGGCAGGCTCTCCTACCTACGAGCAGTACTTC. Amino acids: CASSPEGAGSPTYEQYF.

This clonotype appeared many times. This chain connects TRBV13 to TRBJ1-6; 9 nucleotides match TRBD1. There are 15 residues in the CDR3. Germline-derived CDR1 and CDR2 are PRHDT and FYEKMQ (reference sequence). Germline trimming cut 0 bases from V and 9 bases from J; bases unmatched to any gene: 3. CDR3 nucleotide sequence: TGTGCCAGCAGCTTAGGTAGGGACAGGGCTTCACCCCTCCACTTT. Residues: CASSLGRDRASPLHF.

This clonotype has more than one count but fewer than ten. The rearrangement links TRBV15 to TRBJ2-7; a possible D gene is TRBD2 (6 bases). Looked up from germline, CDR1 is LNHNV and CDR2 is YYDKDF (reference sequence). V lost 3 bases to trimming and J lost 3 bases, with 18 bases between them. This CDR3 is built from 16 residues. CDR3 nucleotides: TGTGCCACCAGCAGGCCCGCAGGAGGGAGGATCTACGAGCAGTACTTC. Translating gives CATSRPAGGRIYEQYF.

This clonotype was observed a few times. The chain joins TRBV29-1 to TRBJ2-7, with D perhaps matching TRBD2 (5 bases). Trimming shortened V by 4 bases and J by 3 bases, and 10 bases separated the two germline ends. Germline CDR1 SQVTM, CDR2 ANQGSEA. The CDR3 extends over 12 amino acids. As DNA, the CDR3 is TGCAGCGTTGGTCGGGAACTCTACGAGCAGTACTTC. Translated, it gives CSVGRELYEQYF.

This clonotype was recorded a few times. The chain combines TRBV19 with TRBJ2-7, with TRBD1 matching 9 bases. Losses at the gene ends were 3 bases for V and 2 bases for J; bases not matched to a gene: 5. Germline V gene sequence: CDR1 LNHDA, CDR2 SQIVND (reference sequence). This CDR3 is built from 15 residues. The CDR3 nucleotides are TGTGCCAGTAGTATGGGGACAGGGTACCCCTACGAGCAGTACTTC. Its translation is CASSMGTGYPYEQYF.